This TCR beta chain was captured by sequencing in a study of OX40 agonist ivuxolimab in advanced cancers. General study findings and limits: On average, a greater number of expanded clones characterised CD8+ T cells relative to CD4+.

Using immunoSEQ multiplex PCR, the repertoire was profiled, and TCRdb retains in-frame clones only, with some absent. Among about 2,800 clones listed, around 70% were seen once. This CDR3 has 15 amino acids. The trim removed 0 bases at V and 4 bases at J, leaving 7 bases unmatched. Germline V CDR1 and CDR2: SGHKS, YYEKEE (reference sequence). As for this clone: What it binds is unknown.

This receptor was identified in an adult with an advanced solid tumor such as melanoma, head and neck, liver or kidney cancer. The J gene is TRBJ2-7, the V gene TRBV5-5; the match to TRBD1 covers 7 bases. Sequences were derived from CD4+ or CD8+ T cells sorted from blood, sampled in a trial of the OX40 agonist ivuxolimab. The CDR3: CASSLEGTDNYEQYF. As DNA, the CDR3 is TGTGCCAGCAGCTTGGAAGGGACAGACAATTACGAGCAGTACTTC.